These 20 T cell receptor beta chains were all obtained from the same sample, sequenced in a study of cytomegalovirus exposure and HLA in healthy donors. In the PCR, 60 Vbeta and 13 Jbeta primers were used. Only in-frame clones appear in the TCRdb table, and some are missing; sequencing was by immunoSEQ multiplex PCR. Of around 170,000 clones listed, over 75% are singletons. The source material was PBMCs. The receptors were sampled from a man in his forties in good health and CMV-seropositive.

The chain joins TRBV7-2 to TRBJ2-2; TRBD1 matches 9 bases. The germline gives CDR1 SGHTA, CDR2 FQGNSA. The length of the CDR3 is 14 residues. V was pared by 3 bases and J by 8 bases, with 4 bases of the junction left unmatched. CDR3 loop: CASSFTGGMGELFF. For the CDR3, the DNA is TGTGCCAGCAGCTTCACAGGGGGCATGGGGGAGCTGTTTTTT.

A few counts support this clone. This sequence joins TRBV5-1 and TRBJ2-1; D may be TRBD2 (7 bases). The CDR3 contains 14 residues. The germline V gene has CDR1 SGHRS and CDR2 YFSETQ. Trimming shortened V by 4 bases and J by 9 bases, and 17 bases separated the two germline ends. CDR3 coding DNA: TGCGCCAGCAGCCCGACCGCGGGGGCCAGTGAGCAGTTCTTC. This sequence encodes CASSPTAGASEQFF. Full variable domain (missing parts from reference TRBV5-1 and TRBJ2-1): KAGVTQTPRYLIKTRGQQVTLSCSPISGHRSVSWYQQTPGQGLQFLFEYFSETQRNKGNFPGRFSGRQFSNSRSEMNVSTLELGDSALYLCASSPTAGASEQFFGPGTRLTVL.

V is TRBV10-2 and J is TRBJ2-5; TRBD1 matches at 12 bases. This CDR3 is 14 amino acids long. Germline V CDR1 and CDR2: WSHSY, SAAADI. J gave up 9 bases and V 6 bases, and 8 bases lay outside the gene matches. The CDR3 protein is CASSWDRGLEAQYF. The CDR3 DNA is TGCGCCAGCAGCTGGGACAGGGGGCTTGAGGCCCAGTACTTC.

The rearrangement uses TRBV7-2 and TRBJ1-5; D remains unclear. Trimming took off 1 base at V and 1 base at J, with 8 bases between the two ends. CDR1 and CDR2 from the germline V gene are SGHTA and FQGNSA. This CDR3 is built from 15 residues. CDR3 coding DNA: TGTGCCAGCAGCTTAGGATCTAGGAGCAATCAGCCCCAGCATTTT. Its protein is CASSLGSRSNQPQHF.

This rearrangement joins TRBV7-6 to TRBJ1-1; 10 bases are shared with TRBD1. The germline CDR1 and CDR2 sequences are SGHVS and FNYEAQ. This CDR3 has 15 residues. Losses at the gene ends were 5 bases for V and 6 bases for J; bases not matched to a gene: 9. The CDR3 loop is CASSRRQGASAEAFF. CDR3 nucleotides: TGTGCCAGCAGCAGACGACAGGGGGCGAGCGCTGAAGCTTTCTTT.

The chain recombines TRBV7-2 with TRBJ1-6, with 9 bases aligning to TRBD1. Per the germline V gene, CDR1 is SGHTA and CDR2 is FQGNSA. CDR3 length: 16 amino acids. The V gene end was trimmed by 5 bases and the J gene end by 6 bases; junction bases not matched to a gene: 8. The CDR3 sequence is CASSPGQGRSNSPLHF. CDR3 nucleotide sequence: TGTGCCAGCAGCCCAGGACAGGGGAGGTCTAATTCACCCCTCCACTTT.

The V and J genes are TRBV7-9 and TRBJ2-5; possible D gene TRBD1, 5 bases. The V gene's germline CDR1 is SEHNR and CDR2 FQNEAQ (reference sequence). The V end lost 1 base, the J end lost 3 bases, and 12 bases lay between the germline ends. The CDR3 contains 15 residues. CDR3 loop: CASSLGPTEKETQYF. CDR3 sequence (DNA): TGTGCCAGCAGCTTAGGACCGACAGAGAAAGAGACCCAGTACTTC.

The rearrangement links TRBV18 to TRBJ2-5; D is possibly TRBD2 (5 bases). Trimming removed 4 bases from V and 2 bases from J, with 11 bases in between. Germline V gene data show CDR1 as KGHSH and CDR2 as LQKENI. CDR3 size: 14 residues. CDR3 in amino acids: CASSQDLGQETQYF. The CDR3 DNA reads TGTGCCAGCTCACAGGACTTAGGGCAAGAGACCCAGTACTTC.

The gene calls are TRBV13 and TRBJ2-2; D is undetermined. CDR1 and CDR2 from the germline V gene are PRHDT and FYEKMQ (reference sequence). The CDR3 is 16 amino acids. V dropped 0 bases and J dropped 4 bases, with 12 bases sitting between them. The CDR3 DNA is TGTGCCAGCAGCTTAGGGGCAACAGATGCCACCGGGGAGCTGTTTTTT. Translated, it gives CASSLGATDATGELFF.

This rearrangement joins TRBV7-2 to TRBJ2-2, with 15 bases identical to TRBD2. The CDR3 spans 18 residues. J gave up 3 bases and V 5 bases, and 7 bases lay outside the gene matches. Germline CDR1 and CDR2: SGHTA and FQGNSA. CDR3 region: CASSRRTSGGAYTGELFF. The CDR3 nucleotides are TGTGCCAGCAGCAGACGGACTAGCGGGGGGGCATACACCGGGGAGCTGTTTTTT.

The chain employs TRBV5-6 and TRBJ1-1, with no clear D. V dropped 3 bases and J dropped 3 bases, with 12 bases sitting between them. Germline assignment: CDR1 SGHDT and CDR2 YYEEEE. The CDR3 spans 14 residues. The CDR3 loop is CASSWGEADTEAFF. The CDR3 nucleotides are TGTGCCAGCAGCTGGGGAGAAGCGGACACTGAAGCTTTCTTT.

The chain uses TRBV29-1 and TRBJ2-2; tentative D call: TRBD2 (5 bases). The V end lost 4 bases, the J end lost 1 base, and 10 bases lay between the germline ends. CDR1 is SQVTM and CDR2 is ANQGSEA in the germline V gene. This CDR3 region has 14 residues. CDR3: CSVGREGNTGELFF. The CDR3 DNA reads TGCAGCGTTGGACGGGAAGGGAACACCGGGGAGCTGTTTTTT.

The V call is TRBV7-2, the J call TRBJ2-7, with 10 bases that match TRBD1. CDR1 and CDR2 from the germline V gene are SGHTA and FQGNSA. V shed 4 bases and J 4 bases; nucleotides not matched to a gene: 7. This CDR3 is built from 15 residues. The CDR3 region has the DNA TGTGCCAGCAGCTACGCCTGGGACAGGGGTTACGAGCAGTACTTC. Amino acids: CASSYAWDRGYEQYF.

The CDR3 protein is CASSTLPSGGAYNEQFF. The CDR3 nucleotides are TGTGCCAGCAGCACCCTTCCTAGCGGGGGAGCATACAATGAGCAGTTCTTC. The chain joins TRBV9 to TRBJ2-1; the match to TRBD2 covers 10 bases. The trim removed 4 bases at V and 4 bases at J, leaving 11 bases unmatched. CDR1 SGDLS and CDR2 YYNGEE come from the germline V gene. The CDR3 consists of 17 residues.

The chain joins TRBV29-1 to TRBJ2-1; 9 bases are shared with TRBD1. The CDR3 contains 14 residues. After removal of 4 bases from V and 9 bases from J, the junction contained 10 bases not matched to a gene. Germline V gives CDR1 SQVTM, CDR2 ANQGSEA. The CDR3 DNA follows: TGCAGCGTTGTTACCCGGGACAGGGACCCTGAGCAGTTCTTC. Translated, it gives CSVVTRDRDPEQFF.

The CDR3 sequence: CASSRIRDRVGYEQYF. Written as DNA, the CDR3 is TGTGCCAGCAGCAGGATCCGGGACAGGGTAGGATACGAGCAGTACTTC. The chain carries TRBV21-1 and TRBJ2-7; TRBD1, the table's D call, was not compared with the DNA. TRBV21-1 is a listed pseudogene. The CDR3 length is 16 residues.

The CDR3 loop is CASSLLGSSYNSPLHF. Written as DNA, the CDR3 is TGTGCCAGCAGCTTGTTGGGGAGCTCCTATAATTCACCCCTCCACTTT. The gene calls are TRBV5-6 and TRBJ1-6; D is undetermined. Germline V gene data show CDR1 as SGHDT and CDR2 as YYEEEE. The CDR3 is 16 residues long. V was pared by 1 base and J by 0 bases, with 8 bases between.

This chain links TRBV5-6 with TRBJ2-2; D possibly corresponds to TRBD1 (5 bases). Deletions cut 0 bases from V and 5 bases from J, with 8 bases between. Germline V gene data show CDR1 as SGHDT and CDR2 as YYEEEE. The CDR3 runs to 14 residues. CDR3: CASSLVQGTGELFF. The CDR3 DNA is TGTGCCAGCAGCTTGGTGCAGGGAACCGGGGAGCTGTTTTTT. The full variable domain, with the rest looked up from reference TRBV5-6 and TRBJ2-2, is DAGVTQSPTHLIKTRGQQVTLRCSPKSGHDTVSWYQQALGQGPQFIFQYYEEEERQRGNFPDRFSGHQFPNYSSELNVNALLLGDSALYLCASSLVQGTGELFFGEGSRLTVL.

This chain connects TRBV5-1 to TRBJ1-6, with a weak D call TRBD1 (5 bases). V was trimmed by 5 bases and J by 0 bases, leaving 21 bases between them. CDR1 and CDR2 from the germline V gene are SGHRS and YFSETQ. This CDR3 has 19 residues. CDR3: CASRLLGQGPSSYNSPLHF. DNA of the CDR3: TGCGCCAGCAGGCTTCTAGGACAAGGGCCTAGCTCCTATAATTCACCCCTCCACTTT.

This chain links TRBV11-2 with TRBJ2-1, with 9 bases that match TRBD1. The J segment lost 6 bases and the V segment lost 10 bases, leaving 1 base of the junction unmatched. In germline, CDR1 is SGHAT, CDR2 FQNNGV. The CDR3 length is 11 residues. CDR3 protein: CAIQGANEQFF. In DNA form, the CDR3 reads TGTGCCATACAGGGGGCCAATGAGCAGTTCTTC.